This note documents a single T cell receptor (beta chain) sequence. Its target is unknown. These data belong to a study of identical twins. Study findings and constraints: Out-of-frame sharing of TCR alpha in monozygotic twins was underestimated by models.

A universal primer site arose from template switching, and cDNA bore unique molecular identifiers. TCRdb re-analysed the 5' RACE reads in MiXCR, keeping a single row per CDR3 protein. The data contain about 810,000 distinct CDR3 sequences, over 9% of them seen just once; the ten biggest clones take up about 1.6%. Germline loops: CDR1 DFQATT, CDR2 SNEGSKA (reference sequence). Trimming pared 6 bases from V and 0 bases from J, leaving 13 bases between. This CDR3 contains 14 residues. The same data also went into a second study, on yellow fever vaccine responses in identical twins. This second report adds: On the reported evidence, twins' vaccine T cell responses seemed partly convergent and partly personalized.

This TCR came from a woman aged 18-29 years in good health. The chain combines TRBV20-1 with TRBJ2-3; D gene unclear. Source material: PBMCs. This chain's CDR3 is CSARRGYSTDTQYF. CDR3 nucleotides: TGCAGTGCAAGGAGAGGTTACAGCACAGATACGCAGTATTTT.